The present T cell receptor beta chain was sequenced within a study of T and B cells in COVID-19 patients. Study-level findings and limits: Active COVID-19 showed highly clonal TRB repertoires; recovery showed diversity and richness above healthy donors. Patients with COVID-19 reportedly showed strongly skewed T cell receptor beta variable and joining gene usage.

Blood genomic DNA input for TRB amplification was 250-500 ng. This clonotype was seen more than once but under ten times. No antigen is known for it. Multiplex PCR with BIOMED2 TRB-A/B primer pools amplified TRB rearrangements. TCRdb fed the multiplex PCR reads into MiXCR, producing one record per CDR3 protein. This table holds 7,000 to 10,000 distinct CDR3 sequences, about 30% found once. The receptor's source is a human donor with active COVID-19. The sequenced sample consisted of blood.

CDR3 loop: CASSTVEGRPYEQYF. CDR3 DNA: TGTGCCAGCTCAACGGTGGAGGGAAGGCCCTACGAGCAGTACTTC. The chain has TRBV6-1 and TRBJ2-7, with D possibly TRBD2 on 6 matching bases. Per the germline V gene, CDR1 is MNHNS and CDR2 is SASEGT. This CDR3 has 15 residues. V lost 8 bases and J lost 2, with 19 bases in between.